This is a list of T cell receptor beta chains from one sample in a study of cytomegalovirus exposure and HLA in healthy donors. Only in-frame clones appear in the TCRdb table, and some are missing; sequencing was by immunoSEQ multiplex PCR. In the table there are 150,000 to 180,000 clones, around 84% of which are singletons. The material sequenced was PBMCs. All receptors derive from a human donor in good health. Both conserved end residues are part of each CDR3. The order of the fields is CDR3 protein, CDR3 DNA, D gene, V gene, clone size, J gene, CDR3 length. The D gene is left open where the match is weak. The size of a clone is reported for some rows only, either as once, few or many, or as a class for expanded clones.

cdr3_aa: CAWRRGYPNEKLFF; cdr3_nt: TGTGCCTGGAGGCGGGGCTATCCGAACGAAAAACTGTTTTTT; d_call: NA; v_call: TRBV30; clone_size: NA; j_call: TRBJ1-4; cdr3_length: 14
cdr3_aa: CASSSLRDMNTEAFF; cdr3_nt: TGCGCCAGCAGCTCCCTCAGGGATATGAACACTGAAGCTTTCTTT; d_call: NA; v_call: TRBV5-1; clone_size: NA; j_call: TRBJ1-1; cdr3_length: 15
cdr3_aa: CASSPVTSGRVHEQFF; cdr3_nt: TGTGCCAGCAGTCCAGTGACTAGCGGGAGGGTCCATGAGCAGTTCTTC; d_call: TRBD2; v_call: TRBV28; clone_size: NA; j_call: TRBJ2-1; cdr3_length: 16
cdr3_aa: CASSLGLSYEQYF; cdr3_nt: TGTGCCAGCAGCTTAGGCCTGAGCTACGAGCAGTACTTC; d_call: NA; v_call: TRBV7-8; clone_size: NA; j_call: TRBJ2-7; cdr3_length: 13
cdr3_aa: CASTLLAGGFFWTDTQYF; cdr3_nt: TGTGCCAGCACCCTCTTAGCGGGGGGGTTTTTTTGGACAGATACGCAGTATTTT; d_call: TRBD2; v_call: TRBV7-9; clone_size: NA; j_call: TRBJ2-3; cdr3_length: 18
cdr3_aa: CASRVSGTPNTEAFF; cdr3_nt: TGTGCCAGCAGGGTTTCCGGGACACCGAACACTGAAGCTTTCTTT; d_call: NA; v_call: TRBV28; clone_size: NA; j_call: TRBJ1-1; cdr3_length: 15
cdr3_aa: CAWSVHRGSEAFF; cdr3_nt: TGTGCCTGGAGTGTACATCGGGGTAGTGAAGCTTTCTTT; d_call: NA; v_call: TRBV30; clone_size: few; j_call: TRBJ1-1; cdr3_length: 13
cdr3_aa: CASSIGGQGLAPQHF; cdr3_nt: TGTGCCAGTAGTATAGGGGGGCAGGGGCTAGCGCCCCAGCATTTT; d_call: NA; v_call: TRBV19; clone_size: NA; j_call: TRBJ1-5; cdr3_length: 15
cdr3_aa: CAWRKSAGDDEQYF; cdr3_nt: TGTGCCTGGAGAAAGTCAGCGGGAGACGACGAGCAGTACTTC; d_call: TRBD2; v_call: TRBV30; clone_size: once; j_call: TRBJ2-7; cdr3_length: 14
cdr3_aa: CASSRQGNQPQHF; cdr3_nt: TGTGCCAGCAGCCGACAGGGCAATCAGCCCCAGCATTTT; d_call: NA; v_call: TRBV7-2; clone_size: few; j_call: TRBJ1-5; cdr3_length: 13
cdr3_aa: CASSSEGDGNQPQHF; cdr3_nt: TGTGCCAGCAGTTCTGAGGGGGACGGCAATCAGCCCCAGCATTTT; d_call: NA; v_call: TRBV2; clone_size: NA; j_call: TRBJ1-5; cdr3_length: 15
cdr3_aa: CASNPPYRGLGQPQHF; cdr3_nt: TGTGCCAGCAACCCTCCTTACAGGGGGCTCGGTCAGCCCCAGCATTTT; d_call: TRBD1; v_call: TRBV27; clone_size: NA; j_call: TRBJ1-5; cdr3_length: 16
cdr3_aa: CASSARQGARGAEAFF; cdr3_nt: TGTGCCAGCAGCGCCAGACAGGGGGCCCGAGGCGCTGAAGCTTTCTTT; d_call: TRBD1; v_call: TRBV9; clone_size: once; j_call: TRBJ1-1; cdr3_length: 16
cdr3_aa: CASSSQGTTNYGYTF; cdr3_nt: TGTGCCAGCAGCTCCCAAGGGACAACTAACTATGGCTACACCTTC; d_call: NA; v_call: TRBV6-6; clone_size: NA; j_call: TRBJ1-2; cdr3_length: 15
cdr3_aa: CASSSRGRGDTEAFF; cdr3_nt: TGTGCCAGCAGCTCCCGCGGACGGGGGGACACTGAAGCTTTCTTT; d_call: NA; v_call: TRBV7-2; clone_size: NA; j_call: TRBJ1-1; cdr3_length: 15
cdr3_aa: CASSIEAGDGEQYF; cdr3_nt: TGTGCCAGTAGTATCGAAGCGGGAGACGGTGAGCAGTACTTC; d_call: TRBD2; v_call: TRBV19; clone_size: NA; j_call: TRBJ2-7; cdr3_length: 14
cdr3_aa: CASRYRDSYGYTF; cdr3_nt: TGTGCCAGCAGATACCGGGACAGCTATGGCTACACCTTC; d_call: TRBD1; v_call: TRBV5-4; clone_size: NA; j_call: TRBJ1-2; cdr3_length: 13
cdr3_aa: CASGLQGAQPQHF; cdr3_nt: TGTGCCAGCGGCCTTCAGGGGGCCCAGCCCCAGCATTTT; d_call: TRBD1; v_call: TRBV28; clone_size: NA; j_call: TRBJ1-5; cdr3_length: 13